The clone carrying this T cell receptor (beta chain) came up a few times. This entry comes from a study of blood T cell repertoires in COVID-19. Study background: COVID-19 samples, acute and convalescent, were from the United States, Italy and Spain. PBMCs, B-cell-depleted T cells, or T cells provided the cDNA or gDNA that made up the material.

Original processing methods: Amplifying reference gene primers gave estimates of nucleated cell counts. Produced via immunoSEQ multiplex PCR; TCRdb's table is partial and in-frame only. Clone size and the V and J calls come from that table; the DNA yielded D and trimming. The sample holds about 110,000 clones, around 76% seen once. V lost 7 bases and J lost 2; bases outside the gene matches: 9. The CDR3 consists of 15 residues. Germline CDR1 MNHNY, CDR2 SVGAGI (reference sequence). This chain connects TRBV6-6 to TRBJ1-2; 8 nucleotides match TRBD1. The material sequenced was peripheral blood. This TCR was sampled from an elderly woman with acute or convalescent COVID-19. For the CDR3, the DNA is TGTGCCAGCACCACCGGACAGGGAGTGAACTATGGCTACACCTTC. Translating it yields CASTTGQGVNYGYTF.